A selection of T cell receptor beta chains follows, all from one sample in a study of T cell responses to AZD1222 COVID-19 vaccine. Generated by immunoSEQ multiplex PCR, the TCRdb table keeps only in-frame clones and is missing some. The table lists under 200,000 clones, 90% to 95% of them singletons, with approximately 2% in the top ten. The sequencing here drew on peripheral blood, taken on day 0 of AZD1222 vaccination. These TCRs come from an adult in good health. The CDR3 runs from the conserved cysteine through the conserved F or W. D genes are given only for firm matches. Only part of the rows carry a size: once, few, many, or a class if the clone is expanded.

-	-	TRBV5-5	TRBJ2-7	TGTGCCAGCAGCTTGCGGAGGCCCCCCTACGAGCAGTACTTC	CASSLRRPPYEQYF
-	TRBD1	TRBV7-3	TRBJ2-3	TGTGCCAGCAGAGAACAGGGGGCCACAGATACGCAGTATTTT	CASREQGATDTQYF
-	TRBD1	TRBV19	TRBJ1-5	TGTGCCATTTCACTCAACAGGGGTGGGAATCAGCCCCAGCATTTT	CAISLNRGGNQPQHF
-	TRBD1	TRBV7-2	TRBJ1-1	TGTGCCAGCAGCGGACGACAGGGGGCATCGGCTTTCTTT	CASSGRQGASAFF
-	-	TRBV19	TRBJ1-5	TGTGCCAGTTCGCTAGGCAATCAGCCCCAGCATTTT	CASSLGNQPQHF
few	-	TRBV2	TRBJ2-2	TGTGCCAGCAGTCGGGGGGAGCTGTTTTTT	CASSRGELFF
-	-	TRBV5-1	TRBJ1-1	TGCGCCAGCAGCCCCGGGACTGGCTACACTGAAGCTTTCTTT	CASSPGTGYTEAFF
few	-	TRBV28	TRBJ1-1	TGTGCCAGCAGTTTATTTAATAGGAACACTGAAGCTTTCTTT	CASSLFNRNTEAFF
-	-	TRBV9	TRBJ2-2	TGTGCCAGCAGCGTGACAGCGGCGAACACCGGGGAGCTGTTTTTT	CASSVTAANTGELFF
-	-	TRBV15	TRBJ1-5	TGTGCCACCAGCAGAGGCCCAGGCCCGGAAAATCAGCCCCAGCATTTT	CATSRGPGPENQPQHF
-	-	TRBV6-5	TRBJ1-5	TGTGCCAGCGTACTGAGTTATAGCAATCAGCCCCAGCATTTT	CASVLSYSNQPQHF
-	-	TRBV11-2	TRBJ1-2	TGTGCCAGCAGCTCCCCCGGGGGCCTGTCCCATGGCTACACCTTC	CASSSPGGLSHGYTF
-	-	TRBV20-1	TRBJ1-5	TGCAGTGCTTCCAGAAATCAGCCCCAGCATTTT	CSASRNQPQHF
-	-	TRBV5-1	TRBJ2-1	TGCGCCAGCAGCTTGCCACAGAACAATGAGCAGTTCTTC	CASSLPQNNEQFF
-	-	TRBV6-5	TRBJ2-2	TGTGCCAGCAGTTACGTCTGGGCCGGGGAGCTGTTTTTT	CASSYVWAGELFF
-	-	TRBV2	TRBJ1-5	TGTGCCAGCAGTGAATCTTTGCGTAGCAATCAGCCCCAGCATTTT	CASSESLRSNQPQHF
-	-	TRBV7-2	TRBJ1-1	TGTGCCAGCAGCTTATCCCGGGACAAGAACACTGAAGCTTTCTTT	CASSLSRDKNTEAFF
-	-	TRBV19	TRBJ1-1	TGTGCCAGTAGTATACAGGGGATACCCACTGAAGCTTTCTTT	CASSIQGIPTEAFF
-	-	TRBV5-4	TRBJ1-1	TGTGCCAGCTCCCTCGCGGGGTCCGACACTGAAGCTTTCTTT	CASSLAGSDTEAFF
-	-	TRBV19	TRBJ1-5	TGTGCCAGTAGTATAGGGGGCAGGGCACTTCAGCCCCAGCATTTT	CASSIGGRALQPQHF
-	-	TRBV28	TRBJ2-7	TGTGCCAGCAGTACCCCTACGTCGGTCGGTTACGAGCAGTACTTC	CASSTPTSVGYEQYF
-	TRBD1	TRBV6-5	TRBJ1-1	TGTGCCAGCAGTCGGAGGACAGGGGGTTGGACTTTCTTT	CASSRRTGGWTFF
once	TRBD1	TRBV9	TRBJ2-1	TGTGCCAGCAGCGTAGTAGGGGGCAGGGGTTCCAATGAGCAGTTCTTC	CASSVVGGRGSNEQFF
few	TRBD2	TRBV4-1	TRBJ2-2	TGCGCCAGCAGCCGGAAATCCTCAGCGGGAGCGGGGACCGGGGAGCTGTTTTTT	CASSRKSSAGAGTGELFF
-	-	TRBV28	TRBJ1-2	TGTGCCAGCAGTTCCTCACCCCTCAACTATGGCTACACCTTC	CASSSSPLNYGYTF
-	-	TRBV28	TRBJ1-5	TGTGCCAGCAGTGATGGGGCAGGGGCTGGGCCCCAGCATTTT	CASSDGAGAGPQHF
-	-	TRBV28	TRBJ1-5	TGTGCCAGCACCCCACAGCGGGGGAATCAGCCCCAGCATTTT	CASTPQRGNQPQHF
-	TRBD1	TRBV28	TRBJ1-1	TGTGCCAGCAGTTCGGACCGGGACAGGGAAGGCAGGTGGAAGATGAACACTGAAGCTTTCTTT	CASSSDRDREGRWKMNTEAFF
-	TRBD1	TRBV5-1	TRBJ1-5	TGCGCCAGCAGCTTGGAACAGGGGAATCAGCCCCAGCATTTT	CASSLEQGNQPQHF
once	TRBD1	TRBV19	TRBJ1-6	TGTGCCAGTAGTTCCCAACGACAGGGAGCCTCCTATAATTCACCCCTCCACTTT	CASSSQRQGASYNSPLHF
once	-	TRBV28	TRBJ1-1	TGTGCCAGCAGTGAAACAGGTCCCACTGAAGCTTTCTTT	CASSETGPTEAFF
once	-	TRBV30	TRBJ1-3	TGTGCCTGGAGTGCGGCAGACGGAAACACCATATATTTT	CAWSAADGNTIYF
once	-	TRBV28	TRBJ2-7	TGTGCCAGCAGAAGCTCTAGCGTGATGAGGGGGGAGCAGTACTTC	CASRSSSVMRGEQYF
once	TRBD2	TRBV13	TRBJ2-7	TGTGCCAGCAGCTCGAGGACTAGCGGGAACGAGCAGTACTTC	CASSSRTSGNEQYF
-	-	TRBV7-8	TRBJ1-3	TGTGCCAGCAGCTTAGCCCCCGCGTCCTCTGGAAACACCATATATTTT	CASSLAPASSGNTIYF
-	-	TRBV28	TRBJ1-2	TGTGCCAGCAGACCTGGCACAGGCGGGGGCTACACCTTC	CASRPGTGGGYTF
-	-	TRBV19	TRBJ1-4	TGTGCCAGTAGTATTGGTGGGCCCCGAGCGGGGGAACTGTTTTTT	CASSIGGPRAGELFF
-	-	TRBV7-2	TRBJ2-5	TGTGCCAGCAGCTCCATGATCCAAGAGACCCAGTACTTC	CASSSMIQETQYF
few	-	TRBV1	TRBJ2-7	TGCACCAGCAGCGCCCAGGGGGCCCATTTCAAGGGGCTGTGGGAGCAGTACTTC	CTSSAQGAHFKGLWEQYF
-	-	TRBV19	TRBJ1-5	TGTGCCAGTAACTTGGTGGCTCAGCCCCAGCATTTT	CASNLVAQPQHF
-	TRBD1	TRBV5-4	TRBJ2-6	TGTGCCAGCAGCTTGGGGGGCAGGGGGACTGGGGCCAACGTCCTGACTTTC	CASSLGGRGTGANVLTF
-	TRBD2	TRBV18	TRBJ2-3	TGTGCCAGCTCACCACGGGCTAGCGGGGGATCCACAGATACGCAGTATTTT	CASSPRASGGSTDTQYF
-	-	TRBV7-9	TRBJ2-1	TGTGCCAGCAGCCCCAACTCCTACAATGAGCAGTTCTTC	CASSPNSYNEQFF
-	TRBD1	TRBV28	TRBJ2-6	TGTGCCAGCAGTTCCCCTCCGGGACAGGATTCTAGGGTCCTGACTTTC	CASSSPPGQDSRVLTF
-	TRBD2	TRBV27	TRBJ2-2	TGTGCCAGCAGTTTATGGACTAGCGGGTTCACCGGGGAGCTGTTTTTT	CASSLWTSGFTGELFF
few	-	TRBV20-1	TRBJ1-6	TGCAGTGCTAGTAGCCAGGGCCATTCACCCCTCCACTTT	CSASSQGHSPLHF